The subject of this entry is one T cell receptor beta chain. Germline V CDR1 and CDR2: KGHSH, LQKENI. The CDR3 loop spans 16 amino acids. V was cut by 1 base and J by 4 bases, with 14 bases left in between. Primed by a sample-barcoded 5' primer and a J-beta primer mix, a second PCR proceeded for roughly 6 to 12 cycles. Template switching added a 12-random-nucleotide identifier to every cDNA molecule. In TCRdb, the 5' RACE reads were re-called with MiXCR into one record per CDR3 protein. The profile shows 600,000 to 850,000 distinct CDR3 sequences, about 40% of them singletons. The data stem from a study of blood T cells in healthy people across ages.

Sequencing used blood. This chain uses TRBV18 with TRBJ1-5; D remains ambiguous. This clonotype was obtained from a woman in her sixties in good health. CDR3 DNA: TGTGCCAGCTCACCACAGGGCTCCGACAATAATCAGCCCCAGCATTTT. It encodes CASSPQGSDNNQPQHF.